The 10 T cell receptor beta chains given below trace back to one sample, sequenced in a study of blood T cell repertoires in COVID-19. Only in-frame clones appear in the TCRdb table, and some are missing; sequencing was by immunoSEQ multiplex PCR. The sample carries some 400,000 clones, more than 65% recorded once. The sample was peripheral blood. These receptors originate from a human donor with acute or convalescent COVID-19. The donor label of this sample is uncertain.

The CDR3 bases are TGTGCCAGCTCACTAGTACAGGGTCTTGAAGCTTTCTTT. Amino acid sequence: CASSLVQGLEAFF. The chain links TRBV18 to TRBJ1-1, with D possibly being TRBD1 (6 bases). V lost 4 bases and J lost 7, with 13 bases in between. The length of the CDR3 is 13 residues. Germline CDR1 is KGHSH and CDR2 is LQKENI.

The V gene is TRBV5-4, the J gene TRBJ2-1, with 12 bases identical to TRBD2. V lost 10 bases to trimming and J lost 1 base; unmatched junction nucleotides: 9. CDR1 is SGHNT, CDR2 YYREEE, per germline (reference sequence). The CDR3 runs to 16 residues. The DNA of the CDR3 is TGTGCCGGTCTAGCGGGGGGGGGAATTTCCTACAATGAGCAGTTCTTC. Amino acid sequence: CAGLAGGGISYNEQFF.

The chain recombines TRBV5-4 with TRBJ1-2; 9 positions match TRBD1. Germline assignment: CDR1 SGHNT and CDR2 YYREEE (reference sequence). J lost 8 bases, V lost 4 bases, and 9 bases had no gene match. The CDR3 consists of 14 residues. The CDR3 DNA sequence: TGTGCCAGCAGCCAGACCCGGACAGGGGCGGGCTACACCTTC. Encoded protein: CASSQTRTGAGYTF.

CDR3 DNA: TGTGCCAGCAGCTTACTAGCGGGGGGCCAAGCAGATACGCAGTATTTT. Its protein product is CASSLLAGGQADTQYF. The J gene is TRBJ2-3, the V gene TRBV7-2; 11 nucleotides line up with TRBD2. The CDR3 spans 16 residues. CDR1 and CDR2 from the germline V gene are SGHTA and FQGNSA. With 2 bases clipped from V and 4 bases from J, the junction kept 5 bases outside the gene matches.

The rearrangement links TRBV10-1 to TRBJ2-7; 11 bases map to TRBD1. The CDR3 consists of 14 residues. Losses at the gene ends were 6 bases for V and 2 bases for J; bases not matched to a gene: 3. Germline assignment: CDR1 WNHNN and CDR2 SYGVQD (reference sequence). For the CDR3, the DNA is TGCGCCAGCAGCGCGGACAGGGGGCCCTACGAGCAGTACTTC. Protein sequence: CASSADRGPYEQYF.

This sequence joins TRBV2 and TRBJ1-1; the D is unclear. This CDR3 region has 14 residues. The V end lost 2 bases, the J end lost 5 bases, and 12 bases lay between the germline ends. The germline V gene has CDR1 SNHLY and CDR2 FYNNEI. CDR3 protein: CASSESWVGTEAFF. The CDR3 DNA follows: TGTGCCAGCAGTGAATCCTGGGTCGGGACTGAAGCTTTCTTT.

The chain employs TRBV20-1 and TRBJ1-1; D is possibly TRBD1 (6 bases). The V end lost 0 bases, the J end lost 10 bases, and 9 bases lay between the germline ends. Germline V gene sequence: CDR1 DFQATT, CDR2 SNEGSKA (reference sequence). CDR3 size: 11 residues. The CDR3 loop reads CSARDLRGAFF. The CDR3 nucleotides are TGCAGTGCTAGAGATCTCAGGGGAGCTTTCTTT.

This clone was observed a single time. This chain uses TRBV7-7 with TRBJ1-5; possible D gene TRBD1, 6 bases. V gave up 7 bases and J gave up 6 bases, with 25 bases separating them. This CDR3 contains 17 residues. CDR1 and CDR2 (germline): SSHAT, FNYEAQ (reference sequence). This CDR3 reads CASTTGMLWGGLQPQHF. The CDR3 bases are TGTGCCAGCACCACCGGAATGTTGTGGGGGGGCCTTCAGCCCCAGCATTTT.

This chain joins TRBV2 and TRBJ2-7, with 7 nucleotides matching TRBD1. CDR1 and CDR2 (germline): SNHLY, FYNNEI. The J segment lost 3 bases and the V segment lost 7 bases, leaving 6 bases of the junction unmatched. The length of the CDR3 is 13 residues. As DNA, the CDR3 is TGTGCCAGCAAACGGACAGGTCTCTACGAGCAGTACTTC. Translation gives CASKRTGLYEQYF.

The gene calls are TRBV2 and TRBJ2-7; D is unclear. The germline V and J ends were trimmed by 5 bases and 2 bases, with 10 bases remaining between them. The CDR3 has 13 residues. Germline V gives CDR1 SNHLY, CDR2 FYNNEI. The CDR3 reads CASSMSRTYEQYF. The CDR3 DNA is TGTGCCAGCAGTATGAGCCGAACCTACGAGCAGTACTTC. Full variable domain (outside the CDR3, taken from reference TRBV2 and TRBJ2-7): EPEVTQTPSHQVTQMGQEVILRCVPISNHLYFYWYRQILGQKVEFLVSFYNNEISEKSEIFDDQFSVERPDGSNFTLKIRSTKLEDSAMYFCASSMSRTYEQYFGPGTRLTVT.